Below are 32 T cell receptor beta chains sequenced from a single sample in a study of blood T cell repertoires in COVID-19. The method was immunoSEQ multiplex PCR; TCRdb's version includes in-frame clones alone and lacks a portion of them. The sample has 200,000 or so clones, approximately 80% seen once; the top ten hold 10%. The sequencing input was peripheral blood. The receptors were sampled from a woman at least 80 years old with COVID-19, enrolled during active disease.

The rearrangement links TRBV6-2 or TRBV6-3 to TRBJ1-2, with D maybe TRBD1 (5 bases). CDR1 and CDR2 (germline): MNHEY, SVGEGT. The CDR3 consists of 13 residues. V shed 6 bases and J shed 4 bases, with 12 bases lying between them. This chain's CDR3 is CASSHGTIYGYTF. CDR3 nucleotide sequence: TGTGCCAGCAGCCACGGGACTATCTATGGCTACACCTTC.

CDR3 sequence (DNA): TGTGCCAGCCGACGGGACTCCGAGACCCAGTACTTC. It encodes CASRRDSETQYF. This chain links TRBV2 with TRBJ2-5; tentative D call: TRBD2 (6 bases). This CDR3 spans 12 amino acids. V was clipped by 8 bases and J by 5 bases, with 12 bases between them. Germline values: CDR1 SNHLY, CDR2 FYNNEI. The full variable domain, its missing parts supplied by reference TRBV2 and TRBJ2-5, is EPEVTQTPSHQVTQMGQEVILRCVPISNHLYFYWYRQILGQKVEFLVSFYNNEISEKSEIFDDQFSVERPDGSNFTLKIRSTKLEDSAMYFCASRRDSETQYFGPGTRLLVL.

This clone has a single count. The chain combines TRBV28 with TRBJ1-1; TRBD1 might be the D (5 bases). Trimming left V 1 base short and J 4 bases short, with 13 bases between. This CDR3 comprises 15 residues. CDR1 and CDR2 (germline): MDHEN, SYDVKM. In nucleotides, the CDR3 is TGTGCCAGCAGTTTATCGCAGGGTGTAGGCACTGAAGCTTTCTTT. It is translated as CASSLSQGVGTEAFF.

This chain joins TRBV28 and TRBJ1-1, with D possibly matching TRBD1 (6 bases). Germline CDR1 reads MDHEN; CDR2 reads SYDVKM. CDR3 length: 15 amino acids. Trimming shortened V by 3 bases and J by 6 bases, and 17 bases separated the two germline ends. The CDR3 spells CASSFLRGADSEAFF. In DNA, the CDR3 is TGTGCCAGCAGTTTTCTTCGGGGGGCAGATTCTGAAGCTTTCTTT.

CDR3 amino acids: CASSASVQGAYEQYV. The CDR3, as DNA: TGTGCCAGCAGCGCCTCAGTCCAGGGGGCCTACGAGCAGTACGTC. V gene TRBV9 combines with J gene TRBJ2-7, with 7 bases lining up with TRBD1. The CDR3 extends over 15 amino acids. The V gene end was trimmed by 3 bases and the J gene end by 2 bases; junction bases not matched to a gene: 8. The germline V gene encodes CDR1 SGDLS and CDR2 YYNGEE.

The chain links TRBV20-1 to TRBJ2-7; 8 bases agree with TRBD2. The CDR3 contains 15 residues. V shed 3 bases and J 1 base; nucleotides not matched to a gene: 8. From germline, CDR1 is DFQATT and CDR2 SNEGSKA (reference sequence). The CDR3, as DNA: TGCAGTGCTAGTTTCGGGGGGGCAGGGTCCTACGAGCAGTACTTC. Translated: CSASFGGAGSYEQYF.

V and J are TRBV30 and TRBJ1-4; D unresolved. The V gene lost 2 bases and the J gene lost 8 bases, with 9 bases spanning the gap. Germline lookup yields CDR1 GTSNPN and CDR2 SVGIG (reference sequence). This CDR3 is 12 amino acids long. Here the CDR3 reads CAWSLSREKLFF. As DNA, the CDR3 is TGTGCCTGGAGTTTAAGTCGGGAAAAACTGTTTTTT.

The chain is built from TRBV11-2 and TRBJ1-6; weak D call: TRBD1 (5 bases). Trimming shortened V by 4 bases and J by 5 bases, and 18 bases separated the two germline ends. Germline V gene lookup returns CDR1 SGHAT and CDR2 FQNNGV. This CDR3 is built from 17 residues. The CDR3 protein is CASSSLAGGVDNSPLHF. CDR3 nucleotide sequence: TGTGCCAGCAGCTCCCTTGCTGGGGGGGTAGATAATTCACCCCTCCACTTT.

The CDR3 DNA is TGTGCCACAAGGCAGGGAACCTTGAACACTGAAGCTTTCTTT. Protein sequence: CATRQGTLNTEAFF. The chain couples TRBV18 to TRBJ1-1, with D perhaps matching TRBD1 (5 bases). Germline CDR1 reads KGHSH; CDR2 reads LQKENI. The V end was cut by 10 bases, the J end by 0 bases, with 15 bases between. CDR3 length: 14 residues.

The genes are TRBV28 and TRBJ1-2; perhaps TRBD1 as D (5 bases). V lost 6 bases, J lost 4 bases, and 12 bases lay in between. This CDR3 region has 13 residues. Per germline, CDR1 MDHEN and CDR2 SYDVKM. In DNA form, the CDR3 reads TGTGCCAGCAGCGCTGACAGTATCTATGGCTACACCTTC. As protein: CASSADSIYGYTF.

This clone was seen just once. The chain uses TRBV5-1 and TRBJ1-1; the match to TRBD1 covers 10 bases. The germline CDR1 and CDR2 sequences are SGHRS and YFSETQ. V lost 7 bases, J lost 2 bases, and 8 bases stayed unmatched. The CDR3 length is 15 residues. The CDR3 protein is CASGGDRGLNTEAFF. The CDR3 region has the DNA TGCGCCAGCGGGGGGGACAGGGGACTTAACACTGAAGCTTTCTTT.

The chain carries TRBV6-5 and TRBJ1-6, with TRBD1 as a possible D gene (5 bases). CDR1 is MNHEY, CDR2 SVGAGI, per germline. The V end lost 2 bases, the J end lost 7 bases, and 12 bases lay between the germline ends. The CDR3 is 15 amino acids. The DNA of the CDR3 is TGTGCCAGCAGTTACGCCAGGGATGTCAATTCACCCCTCCACTTT. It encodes CASSYARDVNSPLHF.

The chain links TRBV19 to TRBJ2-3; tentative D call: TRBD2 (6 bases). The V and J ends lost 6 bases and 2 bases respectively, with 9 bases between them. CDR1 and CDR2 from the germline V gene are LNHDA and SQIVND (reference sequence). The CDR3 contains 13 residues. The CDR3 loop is CASRGGFTDTQYF. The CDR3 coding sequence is TGTGCCAGTAGGGGAGGATTCACAGATACGCAGTATTTT.

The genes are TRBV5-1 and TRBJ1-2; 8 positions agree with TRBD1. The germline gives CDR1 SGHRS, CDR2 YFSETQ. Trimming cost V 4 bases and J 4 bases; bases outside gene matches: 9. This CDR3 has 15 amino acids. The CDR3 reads CASSQGTGTPYGYTF. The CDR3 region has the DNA TGCGCCAGCAGCCAAGGGACAGGTACACCCTATGGCTACACCTTC.

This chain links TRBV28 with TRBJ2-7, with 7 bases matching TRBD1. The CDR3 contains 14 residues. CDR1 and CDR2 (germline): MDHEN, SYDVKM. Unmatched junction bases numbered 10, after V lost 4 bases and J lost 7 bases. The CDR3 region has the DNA TGTGCCAGCAGTTATACAAGGGGGCAGGGAGAGCAGTACTTC. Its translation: CASSYTRGQGEQYF.

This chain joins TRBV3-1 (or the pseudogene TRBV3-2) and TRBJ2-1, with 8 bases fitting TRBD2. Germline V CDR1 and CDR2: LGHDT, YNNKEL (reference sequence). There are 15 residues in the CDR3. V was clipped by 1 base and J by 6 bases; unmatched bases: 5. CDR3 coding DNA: TGTGCCAGCAGCCAAGGGGTAGCGGGGTCCAATGAGCAGTTCTTC. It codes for CASSQGVAGSNEQFF.

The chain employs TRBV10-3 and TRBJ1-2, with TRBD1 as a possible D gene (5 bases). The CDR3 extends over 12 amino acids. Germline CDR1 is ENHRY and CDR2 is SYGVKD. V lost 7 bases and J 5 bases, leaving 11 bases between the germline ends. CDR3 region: CAINKGEYGYTF. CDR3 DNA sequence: TGTGCCATCAACAAAGGGGAATATGGCTACACCTTC.

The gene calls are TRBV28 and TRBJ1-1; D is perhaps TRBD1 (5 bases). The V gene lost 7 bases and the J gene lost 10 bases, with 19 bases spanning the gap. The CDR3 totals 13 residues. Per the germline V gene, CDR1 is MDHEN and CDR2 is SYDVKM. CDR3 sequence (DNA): TGTGCCAGCACTTCGGGGGGACCGGCTTTAGCTTTCTTT. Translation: CASTSGGPALAFF.

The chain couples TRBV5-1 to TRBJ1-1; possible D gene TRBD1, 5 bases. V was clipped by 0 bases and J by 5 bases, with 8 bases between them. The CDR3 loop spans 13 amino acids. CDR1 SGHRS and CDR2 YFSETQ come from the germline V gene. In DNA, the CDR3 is TGCGCCAGCAGCTTGGACAGGTTGACTGAAGCTTTCTTT. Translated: CASSLDRLTEAFF. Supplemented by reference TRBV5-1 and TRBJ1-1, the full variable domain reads KAGVTQTPRYLIKTRGQQVTLSCSPISGHRSVSWYQQTPGQGLQFLFEYFSETQRNKGNFPGRFSGRQFSNSRSEMNVSTLELGDSALYLCASSLDRLTEAFFGQGTRLTVV.

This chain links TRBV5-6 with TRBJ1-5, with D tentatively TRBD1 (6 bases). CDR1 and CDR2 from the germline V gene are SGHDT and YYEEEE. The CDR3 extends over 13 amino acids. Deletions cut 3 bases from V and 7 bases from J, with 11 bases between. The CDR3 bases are TGTGCCAGCAGCTCTCAGGGGTGGCAGCCCCAGCATTTT. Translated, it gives CASSSQGWQPQHF.

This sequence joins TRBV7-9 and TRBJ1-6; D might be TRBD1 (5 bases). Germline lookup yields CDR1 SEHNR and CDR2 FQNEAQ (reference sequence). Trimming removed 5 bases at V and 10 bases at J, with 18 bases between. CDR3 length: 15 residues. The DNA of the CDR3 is TGTGCCAGCAGCCAACCAGGGTTCTCGGGCTCACCCCTCCACTTT. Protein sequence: CASSQPGFSGSPLHF. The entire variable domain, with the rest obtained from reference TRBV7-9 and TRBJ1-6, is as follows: DTGVSQNPRHKITKRGQNVTFRCDPISEHNRLYWYRQTLGQGPEFLTYFQNEAQLEKSRLLSDRFSAERPKGSFSTLEIQRTEQGDSAMYLCASSQPGFSGSPLHFGNGTRLTVT.

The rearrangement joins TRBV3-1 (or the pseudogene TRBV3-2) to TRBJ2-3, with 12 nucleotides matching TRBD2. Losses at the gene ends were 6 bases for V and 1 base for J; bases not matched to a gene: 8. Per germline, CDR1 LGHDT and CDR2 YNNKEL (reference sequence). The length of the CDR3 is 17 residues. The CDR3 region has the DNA TGTGCCAGCAGGGGACTAGCGGGTCAGAACCGCACAGATACGCAGTATTTT. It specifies CASRGLAGQNRTDTQYF.

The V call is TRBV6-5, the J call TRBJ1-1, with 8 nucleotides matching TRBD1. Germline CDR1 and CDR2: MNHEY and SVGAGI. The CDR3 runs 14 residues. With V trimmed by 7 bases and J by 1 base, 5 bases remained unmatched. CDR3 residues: CASTETGANTEAFF. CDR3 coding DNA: TGTGCCAGCACCGAGACAGGGGCGAACACTGAAGCTTTCTTT.

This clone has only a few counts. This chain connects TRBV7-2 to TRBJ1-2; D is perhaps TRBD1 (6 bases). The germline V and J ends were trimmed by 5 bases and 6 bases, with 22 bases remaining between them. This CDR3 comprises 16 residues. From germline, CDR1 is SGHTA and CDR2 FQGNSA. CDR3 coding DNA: TGTGCCAGCAGCGGGGGCCACGGAGGAATACTCGATGGCTACACCTTC. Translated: CASSGGHGGILDGYTF.

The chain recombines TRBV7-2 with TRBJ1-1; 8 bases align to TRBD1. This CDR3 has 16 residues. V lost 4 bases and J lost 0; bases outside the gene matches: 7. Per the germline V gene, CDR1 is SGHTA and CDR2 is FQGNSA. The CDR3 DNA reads TGTGCCAGCAGCTACCGCTGGACAGGGATGAACACTGAAGCTTTCTTT. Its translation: CASSYRWTGMNTEAFF.

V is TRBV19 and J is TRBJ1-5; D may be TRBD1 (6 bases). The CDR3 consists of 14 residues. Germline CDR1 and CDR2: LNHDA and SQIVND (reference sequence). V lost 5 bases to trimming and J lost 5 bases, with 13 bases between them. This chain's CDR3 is CASSQQGLDQPQHF. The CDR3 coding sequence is TGTGCCAGTAGTCAACAGGGTCTGGATCAGCCCCAGCATTTT.

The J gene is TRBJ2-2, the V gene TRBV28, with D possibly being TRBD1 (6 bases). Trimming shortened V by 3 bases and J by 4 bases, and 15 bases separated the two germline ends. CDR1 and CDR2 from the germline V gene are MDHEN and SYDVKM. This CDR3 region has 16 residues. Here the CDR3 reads CASSFFLGTSTGELFF. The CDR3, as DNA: TGTGCCAGCAGTTTCTTCCTCGGGACAAGCACCGGGGAGCTGTTTTTT.

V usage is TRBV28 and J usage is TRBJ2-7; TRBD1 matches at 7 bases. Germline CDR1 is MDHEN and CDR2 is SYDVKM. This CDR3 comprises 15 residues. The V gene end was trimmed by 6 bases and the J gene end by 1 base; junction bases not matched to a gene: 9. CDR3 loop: CASRSFPGQSYEQYF. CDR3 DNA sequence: TGTGCCAGCAGATCCTTTCCGGGACAGTCCTACGAGCAGTACTTC. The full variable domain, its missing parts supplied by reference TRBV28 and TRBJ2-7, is DVKVTQSSRYLVKRTGEKVFLECVQDMDHENMFWYRQDPGLGLRLIYFSYDVKMKEKGDIPEGYSVSREKKERFSLILESASTNQTSMYLCASRSFPGQSYEQYFGPGTRLTVT.

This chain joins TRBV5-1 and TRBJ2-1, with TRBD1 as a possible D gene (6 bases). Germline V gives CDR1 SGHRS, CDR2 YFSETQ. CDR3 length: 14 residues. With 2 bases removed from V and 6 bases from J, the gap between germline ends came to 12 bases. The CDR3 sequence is CASSLDRPPNEQFF. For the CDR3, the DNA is TGCGCCAGCAGCTTAGACAGGCCCCCCAATGAGCAGTTCTTC.

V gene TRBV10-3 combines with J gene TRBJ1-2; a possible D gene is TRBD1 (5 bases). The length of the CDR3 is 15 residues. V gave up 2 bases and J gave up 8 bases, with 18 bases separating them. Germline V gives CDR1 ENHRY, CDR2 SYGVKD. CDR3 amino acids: CAISEGPGLRRGYTF. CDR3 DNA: TGTGCCATCAGTGAGGGTCCAGGGCTGCGAAGGGGCTACACCTTC.

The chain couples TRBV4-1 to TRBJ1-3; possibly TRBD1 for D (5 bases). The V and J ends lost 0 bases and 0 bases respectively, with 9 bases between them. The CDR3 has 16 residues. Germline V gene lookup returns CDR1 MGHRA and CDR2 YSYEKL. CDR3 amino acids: CASSQDGGVSGNTIYF. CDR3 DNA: TGCGCCAGCAGCCAAGATGGGGGGGTCTCTGGAAACACCATATATTTT.

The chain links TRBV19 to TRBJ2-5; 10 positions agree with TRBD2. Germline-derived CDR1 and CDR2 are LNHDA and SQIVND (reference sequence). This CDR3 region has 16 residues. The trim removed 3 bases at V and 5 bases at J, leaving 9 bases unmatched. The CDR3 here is CASSIHLKTSGETQYF. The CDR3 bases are TGTGCCAGTAGTATCCACTTAAAGACTAGCGGGGAGACCCAGTACTTC.